This record concerns one T cell receptor (beta chain) sequence. One Seattle source followed patients from active infection through their disease course. These data come from a study of blood T cell repertoires in COVID-19. Study information: In each case, the material was cDNA or gDNA derived from T cells, B-cell-depleted T cells, or PBMCs.

The trim removed 2 bases at V and 5 bases at J, leaving 5 bases unmatched. This CDR3 has 15 residues. CDR1 and CDR2 from the germline V gene are SEHNR and FQNEAQ (reference sequence). Sequenced by immunoSEQ multiplex PCR; TCRdb stores in-frame clones only, minus some. Here the sample spans fewer than 600,000 clones, roughly 89% being singletons. Material for sequencing was peripheral blood. This receptor was taken from a man aged 18 to 30 with COVID-19, enrolled during active disease. V is TRBV7-9 and J is TRBJ2-5; TRBD2 matches at 10 bases. In nucleotides, the CDR3 is TGTGCCAGCAGCTTATTGGAGCGGGAGGGGGAGACCCAGTACTTC. This gives the protein CASSLLEREGETQYF.